This TCR beta chain was captured in a study of blood T cell repertoires in COVID-19. The overall study: COVID-19 samples from acute and convalescent phases originated in the United States, Italy and Spain. The cDNA or gDNA used as material had been derived from T cells, B-cell-depleted T cells, or PBMCs.

V trimming: 1 base; J trimming: 3 bases; junction bases outside the gene matches: 1. CDR3 length: 15 amino acids. Germline-derived CDR1 and CDR2 are SGHKS and YYEKEE (reference sequence). In the original workflow: Nucleated cell counts were estimated from reference gene primer amplification. TCRdb keeps only in-frame clones here, not all; method: immunoSEQ multiplex PCR. V, J and clone size derive from that table, while D and trimming were established from the DNA sequence. The top ten clones hold roughly 19% of a sample with about 89,000 clones, 80% of them seen once. This sequence was found in an elderly woman with acute or convalescent COVID-19. This chain joins TRBV5-5 and TRBJ1-4, with 9 nucleotides matching TRBD1. Sequences were obtained from peripheral blood. CDR3 coding DNA: TGTGCCAGCAGCTTGTGGGACAGGGCTAATGAAAAACTGTTTTTT. Protein product: CASSLWDRANEKLFF.